This TCR beta chain derives from a study of blood T cells in healthy people across ages. Whole-study findings and limits: Measured against age, TCR beta diversity per million T cells decreased in a roughly linear manner.

This clonotype has more than one count but fewer than ten. The antigen is undetermined. V was pared by 4 bases and J by 2 bases, with 11 bases between. CDR3 size: 15 residues. The V gene's germline CDR1 is MGHRA and CDR2 YSYEKL. Combining a sample-barcoded 5' primer with a J-beta primer mix, a second PCR ran for roughly 6 to 12 cycles. TCRdb passed the 5' RACE reads through MiXCR, listing each CDR3 protein once. Among around 670,000 distinct CDR3 sequences, approximately 30% were seen once, and the ten largest hold approximately 14%. The sequence came from a woman older than 75 in good health. Source material: blood. The chain combines TRBV4-1 with TRBJ2-2; D is perhaps TRBD1 (5 bases). The CDR3 DNA follows: TGCGCCAGCAGCCGCGACAGAGTTAACACCGGGGAGCTGTTTTTT. This translates into CASSRDRVNTGELFF.